This TCR beta chain was captured in a study of OX40 agonist ivuxolimab in advanced cancers. Study-level information: The study gave patients intravenous ivuxolimab at 0.01 to 10 mg/kg every 2 weeks.

Libraries were prepared by immunoSEQ multiplex PCR; TCRdb keeps only in-frame clonotypes and omits some of them. The table shows fewer than 40,000 clones, with over 60% occurring only once. On this clone: The antigen is not known.

The CDR3 has 16 amino acids. V was trimmed by 1 base and J by 3 bases, leaving 13 bases between them. Germline lookup yields CDR1 SGHAT and CDR2 FQDESV (reference sequence). Broader study findings: With doses of 0.1 to 3.0 mg/kg, CD4+ and CD8+ blood T cells had undergone clonal expansion by week 6. Averaging showed that CD8+ T cells had more expanded clones than CD4+ did.

This chain uses TRBV11-1 with TRBJ1-5; no firm D call. The sample was CD4+ or CD8+ T cells sorted from blood, taken in a trial of the OX40 agonist ivuxolimab. The sequence was collected from an adult with an advanced solid tumor such as melanoma, head and neck, liver or kidney cancer. CDR3 amino acids: CASSLVKVAHNQPQHF. DNA for the CDR3: TGTGCCAGCAGCTTAGTAAAGGTAGCCCACAATCAGCCCCAGCATTTT. Full variable domain (rest looked up from reference TRBV11-1 and TRBJ1-5): EAEVAQSPRYKITEKSQAVAFWCDPISGHATLYWYRQILGQGPELLVQFQDESVVDDSQLPKDRFSAERLKGVDSTLKIQPAELGDSAMYLCASSLVKVAHNQPQHFGDGTRLSIL.